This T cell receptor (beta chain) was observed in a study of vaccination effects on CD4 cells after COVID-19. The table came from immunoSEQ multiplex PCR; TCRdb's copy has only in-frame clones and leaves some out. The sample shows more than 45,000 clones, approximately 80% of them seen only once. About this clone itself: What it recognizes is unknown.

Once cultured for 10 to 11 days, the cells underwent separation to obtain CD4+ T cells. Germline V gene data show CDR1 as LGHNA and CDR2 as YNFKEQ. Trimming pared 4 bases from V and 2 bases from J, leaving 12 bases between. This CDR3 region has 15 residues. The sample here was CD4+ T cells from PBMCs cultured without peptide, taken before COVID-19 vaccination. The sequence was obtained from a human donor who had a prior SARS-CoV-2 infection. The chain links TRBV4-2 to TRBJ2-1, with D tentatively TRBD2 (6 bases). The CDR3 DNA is TGTGCCAGCAGCCCCCGGGACTCCACCTACAATGAGCAGTTCTTC. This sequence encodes CASSPRDSTYNEQFF.